This TCR beta chain comes out of a study of cytomegalovirus exposure and HLA in healthy donors. The study, taken as a whole, reports: Earlier analysis looked at TCR beta V segments, and most were productive about 87% or about 30% of the time. In a later analysis, HLA-associated TCR beta chains were more clonally expanded than equally common others. In a later analysis, CMV-associated beta chains were mostly HLA-associated, it appeared. Some TCR beta chains (over 150 of them) were listed as cytomegalovirus-associated.

13 Jbeta primers and 60 Vbeta primers were used for the PCR. The data were produced by immunoSEQ multiplex PCR, yet TCRdb's version contains in-frame clones alone and is incomplete. The repertoire holds approximately 170,000 clones, with around 78% as singletons. This CDR3 spans 15 amino acids. Germline loops: CDR1 MNHEY, CDR2 SVGAGI. V was cut by 5 bases and J by 8 bases, with 21 bases left in between. Concerning this clone: Its specificity is unknown.

The clonotype was recovered from a woman under 40 in good health and CMV-seropositive. The sequenced sample was PBMCs. J is TRBJ1-2 and V is TRBV6-5; D remains ambiguous. CDR3 amino acids: CASSPRGVATGGYTF. The CDR3 DNA sequence: TGTGCCAGCAGTCCTCGAGGCGTCGCAACCGGCGGCTACACCTTC.